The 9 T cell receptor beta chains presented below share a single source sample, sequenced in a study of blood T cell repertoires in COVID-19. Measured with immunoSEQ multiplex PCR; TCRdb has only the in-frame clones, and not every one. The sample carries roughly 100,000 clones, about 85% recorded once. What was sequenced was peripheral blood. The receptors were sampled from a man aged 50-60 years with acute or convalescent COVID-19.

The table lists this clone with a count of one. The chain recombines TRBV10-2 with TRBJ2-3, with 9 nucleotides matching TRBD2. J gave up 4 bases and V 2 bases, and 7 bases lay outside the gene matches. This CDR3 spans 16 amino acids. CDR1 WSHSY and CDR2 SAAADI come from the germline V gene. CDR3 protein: CASSEGAGGPPDTQYF. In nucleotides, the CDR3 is TGCGCCAGCAGTGAGGGGGCGGGAGGGCCCCCAGATACGCAGTATTTT.

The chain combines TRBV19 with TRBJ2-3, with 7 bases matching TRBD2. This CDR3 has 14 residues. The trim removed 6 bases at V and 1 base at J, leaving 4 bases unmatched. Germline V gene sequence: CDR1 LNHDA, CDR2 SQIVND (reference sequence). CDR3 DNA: TGTGCCAGTAGGGGAGGGCCCGGCACAGATACGCAGTATTTT. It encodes CASRGGPGTDTQYF.

The CDR3 region has the DNA TGTGCCAGCAGCAAGACAGCGGGAGGGGTATACGAGCAGTACTTC. Translating gives CASSKTAGGVYEQYF. The chain combines TRBV11-3 with TRBJ2-7; 10 bases map to TRBD2. The CDR3 has 15 amino acids. J was trimmed by 4 bases and V by 5 bases; bases with no gene match: 8. Germline V gene data show CDR1 as SGHNT and CDR2 as YENEEA.

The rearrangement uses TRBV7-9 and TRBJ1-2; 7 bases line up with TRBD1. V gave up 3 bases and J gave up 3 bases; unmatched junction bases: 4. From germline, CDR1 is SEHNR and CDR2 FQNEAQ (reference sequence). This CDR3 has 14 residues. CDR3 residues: CASSLTGKDYGYTF. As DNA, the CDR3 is TGTGCCAGCAGCTTGACAGGGAAGGACTATGGCTACACCTTC.

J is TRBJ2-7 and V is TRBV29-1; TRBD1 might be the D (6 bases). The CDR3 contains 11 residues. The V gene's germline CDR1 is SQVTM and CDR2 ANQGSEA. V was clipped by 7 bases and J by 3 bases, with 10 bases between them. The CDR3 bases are TGCAGCGCTGAGGACAGCTACGAGCAGTACTTC. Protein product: CSAEDSYEQYF.

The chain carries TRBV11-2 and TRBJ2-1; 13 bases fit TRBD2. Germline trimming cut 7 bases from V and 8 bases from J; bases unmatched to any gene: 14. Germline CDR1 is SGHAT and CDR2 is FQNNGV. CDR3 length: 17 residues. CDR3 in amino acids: CASKKLAGGLNGDEQFF. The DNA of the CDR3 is TGTGCCAGCAAGAAACTAGCGGGAGGGTTAAACGGCGATGAGCAGTTCTTC.

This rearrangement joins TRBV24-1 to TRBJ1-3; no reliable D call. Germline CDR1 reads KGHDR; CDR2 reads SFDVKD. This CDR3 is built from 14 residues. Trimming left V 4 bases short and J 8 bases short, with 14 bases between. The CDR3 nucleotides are TGTGCCACCAGTGACCCATCGCGGGGAGACACCATATATTTT. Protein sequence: CATSDPSRGDTIYF.

For the CDR3, the DNA is TGTGCCAGCAGTTACCCATCGGCGCAGGTGAACACTGAAGCTTTCTTT. Residues: CASSYPSAQVNTEAFF. The chain has TRBV6-5 and TRBJ1-1, with D hard to call. The V gene lost 2 bases and the J gene lost 0 bases, with 13 bases spanning the gap. Germline V CDR1 and CDR2: MNHEY, SVGAGI. The CDR3 contains 16 residues.

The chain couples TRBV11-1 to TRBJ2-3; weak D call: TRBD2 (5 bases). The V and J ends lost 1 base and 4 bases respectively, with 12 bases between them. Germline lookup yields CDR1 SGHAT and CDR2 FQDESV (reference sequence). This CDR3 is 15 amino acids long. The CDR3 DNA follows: TGTGCCAGCAGCTTAGTGGCTAGCTCTCCAGATACGCAGTATTTT. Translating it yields CASSLVASSPDTQYF.